Listed below are T cell receptor beta chains from one sample, sequenced in a study of T cell responses to AZD1222 COVID-19 vaccine. TCRdb's table, derived via immunoSEQ multiplex PCR, lists solely in-frame clones and lacks some. This sample has 150,000 to 200,000 clones, with around 90% found just once. The sequences come from peripheral blood, collected 28 days after the second AZD1222 dose. These receptors were collected from an adult who received the AZD1222 COVID-19 vaccine. The CDR3 runs from the conserved cysteine through the conserved F or W. Each record gives: V gene, D gene, clone size, J gene, CDR3 DNA, CDR3 protein. The D gene is left open where the match is weak. Not all rows give a size; the values are once, few, many and, for expanded clones, a class.

TRBV7-3,.,.,TRBJ1-1,TGTGCCAGCAGCACCCGCAGGGACACTGAAGCTTTCTTT,CASSTRRDTEAFF
TRBV11-2,.,once,TRBJ2-5,TGTGCCAGCAGCCTACGGGCGGAGACCCAGTACTTC,CASSLRAETQYF
TRBV15,TRBD2,.,TRBJ2-7,TGTGCCACCAGCAGCCACCTGCGGGGGGGGCGAAGTAACGAGCAGTACTTC,CATSSHLRGGRSNEQYF
TRBV11-3,TRBD2,.,TRBJ2-1,TGTGCCAGCAGCTTAGATCGCGGGACTAGCGGGGGGGGCTCCTACAATGAGCAGTTCTTC,CASSLDRGTSGGGSYNEQFF
TRBV18,.,.,TRBJ2-7,TGTGCCAGCTCACCCCACTACGAGCAGTACTTC,CASSPHYEQYF
TRBV7-9,.,.,TRBJ2-7,TGTGCCAGCAGTTACAAACCATACGAGCAGTACTTC,CASSYKPYEQYF
TRBV9,.,.,TRBJ2-3,TGTGCCAGCAGCGTAGTAGGACTTATCACAGATACGCAGTATTTT,CASSVVGLITDTQYF
TRBV10-3,.,.,TRBJ1-6,TGTGCCATCAGTGGGGGGCCAAATAATTCACCCCTCCACTTT,CAISGGPNNSPLHF
TRBV6-5,.,.,TRBJ2-1,TGTGCCAGCAGCTTAAACAATGAGCAGTTCTTC,CASSLNNEQFF
TRBV6-5,TRBD1,.,TRBJ2-2,TGTGCCAGCGGGGGACAGCGAGACACCGGGGAGCTGTTTTTT,CASGGQRDTGELFF
TRBV30,.,few,TRBJ1-5,TGTGCCTGGAGTTTTGAGGGTCAGCCCCAGCATTTT,CAWSFEGQPQHF
TRBV7-2,.,.,TRBJ2-7,TGTGCCAGCAGCCTTCAGCGCCCCCGGGAGCAGTACTTC,CASSLQRPREQYF
TRBV7-2,TRBD2,.,TRBJ2-7,TGTGCCAGCAGCTTACGAGCGGGGGCCTACGAGCAGTACTTC,CASSLRAGAYEQYF
TRBV6-6,.,.,TRBJ2-7,TGTGCCAGCAGTTACCGGCAGGAGTACGAGCAGTACTTC,CASSYRQEYEQYF
TRBV19,.,.,TRBJ2-3,TGTGCCAGTAGAGCCCCCAGAACTAGCCTCACAGATACGCAGTATTTT,CASRAPRTSLTDTQYF
TRBV11-3,.,.,TRBJ1-1,TGTGCCAGCAGCTTACAGGGTGGGGGCACTGAAGCTTTCTTT,CASSLQGGGTEAFF